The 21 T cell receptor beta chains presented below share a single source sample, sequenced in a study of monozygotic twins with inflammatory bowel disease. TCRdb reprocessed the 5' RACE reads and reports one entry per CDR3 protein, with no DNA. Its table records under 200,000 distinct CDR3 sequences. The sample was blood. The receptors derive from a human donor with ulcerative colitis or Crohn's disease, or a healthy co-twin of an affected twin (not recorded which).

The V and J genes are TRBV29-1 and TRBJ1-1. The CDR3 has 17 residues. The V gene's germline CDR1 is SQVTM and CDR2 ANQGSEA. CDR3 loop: CSVEMGVALGMRAEAFF.

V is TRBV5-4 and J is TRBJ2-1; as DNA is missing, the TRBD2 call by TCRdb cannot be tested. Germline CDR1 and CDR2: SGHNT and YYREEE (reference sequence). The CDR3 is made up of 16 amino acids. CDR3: CASSGALAGPYNEQFF.

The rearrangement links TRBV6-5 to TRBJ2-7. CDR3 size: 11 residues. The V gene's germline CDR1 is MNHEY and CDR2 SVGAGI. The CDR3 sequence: CASSNGNEQYF.

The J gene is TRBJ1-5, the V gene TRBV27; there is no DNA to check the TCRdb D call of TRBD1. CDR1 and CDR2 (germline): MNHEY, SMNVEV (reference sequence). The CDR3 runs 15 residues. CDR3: CASSFIGDSNQPQHF.

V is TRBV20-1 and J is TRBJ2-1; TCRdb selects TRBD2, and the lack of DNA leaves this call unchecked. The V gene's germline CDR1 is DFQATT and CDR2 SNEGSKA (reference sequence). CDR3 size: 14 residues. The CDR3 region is CSAKTSGSRNEQFF.

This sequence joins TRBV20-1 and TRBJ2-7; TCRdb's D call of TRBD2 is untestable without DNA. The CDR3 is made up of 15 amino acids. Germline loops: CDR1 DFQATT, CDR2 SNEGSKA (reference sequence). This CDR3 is CSARVPGLATYEQYF.

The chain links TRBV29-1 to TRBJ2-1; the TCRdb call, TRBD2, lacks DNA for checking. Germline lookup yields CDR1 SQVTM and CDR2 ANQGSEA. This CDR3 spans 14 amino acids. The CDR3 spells CSVGGSGRDNEQFF.

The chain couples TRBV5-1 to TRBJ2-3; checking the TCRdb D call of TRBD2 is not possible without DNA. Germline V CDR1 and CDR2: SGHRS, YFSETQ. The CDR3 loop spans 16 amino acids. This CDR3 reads CASSLRLAGRTDTQYF.

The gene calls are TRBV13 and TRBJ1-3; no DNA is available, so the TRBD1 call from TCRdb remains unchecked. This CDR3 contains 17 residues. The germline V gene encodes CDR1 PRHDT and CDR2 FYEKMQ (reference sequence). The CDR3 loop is CASSQTAGFFSGNTIYF. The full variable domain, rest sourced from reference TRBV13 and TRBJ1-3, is AAGVIQSPRHLIKEKRETATLKCYPIPRHDTVYWYQQGPGQDPQFLISFYEKMQSDKGSIPDRFSAQQFSDYHSELNMSSLELGDSALYFCASSQTAGFFSGNTIYFGEGSWLTVV.

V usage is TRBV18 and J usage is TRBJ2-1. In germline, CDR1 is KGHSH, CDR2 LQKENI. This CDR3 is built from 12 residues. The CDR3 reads CASSPISNEQFF. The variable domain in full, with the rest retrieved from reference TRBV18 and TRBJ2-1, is NAGVMQNPRHLVRRRGQEARLRCSPMKGHSHVYWYRQLPEEGLKFMVYLQKENIIDESGMPKERFSAEFPKEGPSILRIQQVVRGDSAAYFCASSPISNEQFFGPGTRLTVL.

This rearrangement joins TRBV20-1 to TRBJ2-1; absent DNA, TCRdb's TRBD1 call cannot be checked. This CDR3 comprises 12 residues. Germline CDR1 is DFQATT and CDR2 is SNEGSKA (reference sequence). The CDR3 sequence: CSARGGLNEQFF.

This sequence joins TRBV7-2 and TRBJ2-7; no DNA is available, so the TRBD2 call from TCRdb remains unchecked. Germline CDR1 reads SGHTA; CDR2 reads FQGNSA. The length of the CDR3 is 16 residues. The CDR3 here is CASSLERWEARDEQYF.

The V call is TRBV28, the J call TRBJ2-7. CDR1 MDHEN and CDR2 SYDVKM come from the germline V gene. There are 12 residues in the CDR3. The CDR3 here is CASSLNFYEQYF.

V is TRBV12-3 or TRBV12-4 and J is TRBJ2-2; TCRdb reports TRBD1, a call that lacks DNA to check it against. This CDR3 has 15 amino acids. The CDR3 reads CASSPQGSGTGELFF.

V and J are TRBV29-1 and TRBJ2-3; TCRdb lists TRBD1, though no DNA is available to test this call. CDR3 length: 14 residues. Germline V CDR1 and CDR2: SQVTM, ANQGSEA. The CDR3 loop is CSDERQGSTDTQYF.

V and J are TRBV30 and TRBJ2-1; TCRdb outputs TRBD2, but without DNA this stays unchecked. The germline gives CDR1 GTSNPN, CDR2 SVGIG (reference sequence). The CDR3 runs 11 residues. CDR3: CAWSPRDEQFF.

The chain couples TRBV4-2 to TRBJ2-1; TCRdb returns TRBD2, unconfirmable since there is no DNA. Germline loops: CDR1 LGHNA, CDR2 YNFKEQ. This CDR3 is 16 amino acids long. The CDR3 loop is CASSQAGTVSYNEQFF.

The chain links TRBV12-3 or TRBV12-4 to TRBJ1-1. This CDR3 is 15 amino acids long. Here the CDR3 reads CASSSAGAGDTEAFF.

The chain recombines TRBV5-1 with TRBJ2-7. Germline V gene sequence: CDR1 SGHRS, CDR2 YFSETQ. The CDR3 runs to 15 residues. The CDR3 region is CASSPNLGGLYEQYF.

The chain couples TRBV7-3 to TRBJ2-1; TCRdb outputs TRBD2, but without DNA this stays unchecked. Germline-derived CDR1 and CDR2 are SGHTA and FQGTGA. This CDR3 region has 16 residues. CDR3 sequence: CASSPTGLAPYNEQFF.

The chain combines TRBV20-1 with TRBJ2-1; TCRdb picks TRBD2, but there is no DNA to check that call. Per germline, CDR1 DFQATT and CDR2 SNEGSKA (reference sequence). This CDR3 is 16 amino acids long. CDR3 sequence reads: CSARKTGTSGSSEQFF.